A single sample is the source of the 16 T cell receptor beta chains below, sequenced in a study of CD8 T cells in Susac syndrome. It was with random hexamers that about 0.45 to 1 ug RNA was reverse transcribed. One entry per CDR3 protein results from TCRdb running MiXCR on the immunoSEQ multiplex PCR reads. The table shows more than 150,000 distinct CDR3 sequences, with approximately 96% occurring only once. Specimen: CD4+ T cells from PBMCs. These receptor sequences come from a human donor in good health.

The chain has TRBV5-6 and TRBJ1-3, with D hard to call. CDR1 and CDR2 from the germline V gene are SGHDT and YYEEEE. CDR3 length equals 13 residues. V lost 6 bases and J 1 base, leaving 8 bases between the germline ends. The CDR3 is CASTARSGNTIYF. The CDR3, as DNA: TGTGCCAGCACAGCCAGGTCTGGAAACACCATATATTTT.

CDR3 sequence (DNA): TGTGCCAGCAGCCAAGAAAGGGTAGTCCGATCGGAAGCTTTCTTT. It encodes CASSQERVVRSEAFF. This chain connects TRBV3-1 to TRBJ1-1; D is undetermined. Trimming pared 0 bases from V and 8 bases from J, leaving 16 bases between. The CDR3 is made up of 15 amino acids. Germline V gene lookup returns CDR1 LGHDT and CDR2 YNNKEL (reference sequence).

This chain uses TRBV30 with TRBJ1-2; TRBD1 might be the D (6 bases). CDR1 is GTSNPN, CDR2 SVGIG, per germline (reference sequence). V lost 3 bases to trimming and J lost 8 bases, with 7 bases between them. This CDR3 has 10 amino acids. The CDR3 DNA is TGTGCCTGGAGGGGGGGCGGCTACACCTTC. It is translated as CAWRGGGYTF.

The chain couples TRBV7-6 to TRBJ2-1, with D possibly TRBD2 on 7 matching bases. Trimming removed 0 bases at V and 1 base at J, with 13 bases between. The CDR3 is 17 amino acids. Germline CDR1 is SGHVS and CDR2 is FNYEAQ. CDR3 loop: CASSLAGGAGSYNEQFF. In nucleotides, the CDR3 is TGTGCCAGCAGCTTAGCGGGGGGGGCCGGGTCCTACAATGAGCAGTTCTTC.

CDR3 nucleotide sequence: TGTGCCTGGAGAGCGGGGGGGCCGGTGGAGACCCAGTACTTC. Translating gives CAWRAGGPVETQYF. V and J are TRBV30 and TRBJ2-5; 10 nucleotides match TRBD2. Per the germline V gene, CDR1 is GTSNPN and CDR2 is SVGIG (reference sequence). The V gene end was trimmed by 3 bases and the J gene end by 5 bases; junction bases not matched to a gene: 6. The CDR3 totals 14 residues.

The rearrangement links TRBV5-1 to TRBJ2-3; weak D call: TRBD2 (6 bases). Trimming pared 4 bases from V and 1 base from J, leaving 16 bases between. Germline-derived CDR1 and CDR2 are SGHRS and YFSETQ. The CDR3 runs to 16 residues. CDR3 bases: TGCGCCAGCAGCATCGGGACTGCCCTGGGCACAGATACGCAGTATTTT. Residues: CASSIGTALGTDTQYF.

The chain joins TRBV20-1 to TRBJ2-3, with 9 positions matching TRBD2. Germline CDR1 DFQATT, CDR2 SNEGSKA (reference sequence). The trim removed 6 bases at V and 2 bases at J, leaving 6 bases unmatched. The CDR3 is 14 residues long. DNA for the CDR3: TGCAGTGCGCGTCTAGCGGGGAACACAGATACGCAGTATTTT. This encodes CSARLAGNTDTQYF.

The J gene is TRBJ2-1, the V gene TRBV3-1; TRBD1 aligns across 7 bases. The germline CDR1 and CDR2 sequences are LGHDT and YNNKEL (reference sequence). This CDR3 contains 14 residues. With V trimmed by 7 bases and J by 6 bases, 9 bases remained unmatched. The CDR3 nucleotides read TGTGCCAGCACCGCTTCCGGGACAGTCAATGAGCAGTTCTTC. It codes for CASTASGTVNEQFF.

This clonotype has a handful of counts. This sequence joins TRBV30 and TRBJ2-6, with 10 bases identical to TRBD1. Germline CDR1 reads GTSNPN; CDR2 reads SVGIG (reference sequence). Trimming removed 3 bases from V and 4 bases from J; junction bases left unmatched: 3. This CDR3 is built from 15 residues. Written as DNA, the CDR3 is TGTGCCTGGAGCCGACAGGGGGCAGGGGCCAACGTCCTGACTTTC. It is translated as CAWSRQGAGANVLTF.

V usage is TRBV29-1 and J usage is TRBJ2-1, with 11 bases lining up with TRBD2. The CDR3 contains 16 residues. The junction had 16 bases not matched to a gene; V was cut back by 8 bases and J by 7 bases. Germline V gene sequence: CDR1 SQVTM, CDR2 ANQGSEA. The DNA for the CDR3 is TGCAGCACCCACCGGGCACTAGCGGGGGCCGGGAATGAGCAGTTCTTC. Translated, it gives CSTHRALAGAGNEQFF.

The V gene is TRBV29-1, the J gene TRBJ2-1, with 9 bases aligning to TRBD1. The V and J ends lost 4 bases and 12 bases, in that order; junction bases with no gene match: 7. The CDR3 runs to 12 residues. Germline loops: CDR1 SQVTM, CDR2 ANQGSEA. The CDR3 loop reads CSVGPPGQGQFF. For the CDR3, the DNA is TGCAGCGTTGGACCCCCGGGACAGGGGCAGTTCTTC.

The V and J genes are TRBV4-3 and TRBJ1-6, with D unresolved. The CDR3 is 13 residues long. Per germline, CDR1 LGHNA and CDR2 YSLEER. V gave up 1 base and J gave up 9 bases, with 7 bases separating them. CDR3 DNA sequence: TGCGCCAGCAGCCAAGGCCCCGGTTCACCCCTCCACTTT. Protein product: CASSQGPGSPLHF.

The chain is built from TRBV4-3 and TRBJ1-6; D is undetermined. Germline V gives CDR1 LGHNA, CDR2 YSLEER. The length of the CDR3 is 17 residues. V lost 0 bases and J 0 bases, leaving 9 bases between the germline ends. CDR3 DNA: TGCGCCAGCAGCCAAGATCCGGGCAACTCCTATAATTCACCCCTCCACTTT. Encoded protein: CASSQDPGNSYNSPLHF.

The V call is TRBV20-1, the J call TRBJ2-7; the match to TRBD1 covers 7 bases. The CDR3 sequence is 12 residues long. The trim removed 3 bases at V and 5 bases at J, leaving 4 bases unmatched. Germline V CDR1 and CDR2: DFQATT, SNEGSKA (reference sequence). This CDR3 is CSASTGVHEQYF. CDR3 DNA: TGCAGTGCTAGTACAGGGGTCCACGAGCAGTACTTC.

The count of this clonotype is one. The chain has TRBV29-1 and TRBJ2-5, with D maybe TRBD2 (6 bases). Germline V CDR1 and CDR2: SQVTM, ANQGSEA. Trimming removed 4 bases from V and 5 bases from J, with 20 bases in between. The CDR3 loop spans 15 amino acids. The CDR3 bases are TGCAGCGTTGTTAGGCGGGGCGAGATGGGGGAGACCCAGTACTTC. Amino acids: CSVVRRGEMGETQYF.

The chain employs TRBV3-1 and TRBJ1-1; no reliable D call. The V end was cut by 0 bases, the J end by 5 bases, with 10 bases between. CDR1 and CDR2 from the germline V gene are LGHDT and YNNKEL (reference sequence). CDR3 size: 14 residues. CDR3 region: CASSQDLGGTEAFF. In DNA, the CDR3 is TGTGCCAGCAGCCAAGATCTTGGCGGGACTGAAGCTTTCTTT.